This T cell receptor beta chain appears in the sequencing data of a study of T cell repertoires in cytomegalovirus infection. Study-wide context: CMV infection plus the matching HLA type was flagged by public TCR beta signatures. Study-wide results and limits: Clonotype analysis showed dominance of the ex vivo response by HLA-C-restricted CMV-specific TCR beta clonotypes. Carriers of CMV and the relevant HLA type were discriminated by public TCR beta frequency.

The CDR3 consists of 13 residues. J lost 7 bases, V lost 4 bases, and 7 bases had no gene match. CDR1 is SNHLY, CDR2 FYNNEI, per germline. At least ten counts were recorded for this clonotype. Antigen unknown. TCRdb used MiXCR to reprocess the reads, holding one entry per CDR3 protein. This sample has approximately 250,000 distinct CDR3 sequences, with approximately 10% found just once. The sequence came from a human donor in good health (CMV status not recorded). Some clones in this sample may be carry-over from other donors' samples. The gene calls are TRBV2 and TRBJ2-7; 7 bases map to TRBD1. The sequenced sample consisted of PBMCs. DNA of the CDR3: TGTGCCAGCAGTGGCGAGACAGGGTTGGAGCAGTACTTC. Encoded protein: CASSGETGLEQYF.